The 13 T cell receptor beta chains below come from one sample, sequenced in a study of T cell responses to AZD1222 COVID-19 vaccine (dated by TCRdb to about 2021). The time point tag for this specimen amounts to: about 28 days (+/-7) after the second vaccine dose. Libraries came from the immunoSEQ multiplex PCR assay. In TCRdb, the immuneACCESS table is reduced to in-frame sequences with V and J assigned. These tables do not hold every clone; where another copy was compared, an unresolved V gene accounts for under half, and the others remain unexplained. This sample comprises 150,000 to 200,000 clones, approximately 88% of them detected only once. Of the sample, 0.85% to 1.1% falls within the top ten clones. Specimen: peripheral blood, collected 28 days after the second AZD1222 dose. These receptors were taken from an adult who received the AZD1222 COVID-19 vaccine.

The rearrangement links TRBV2 to TRBJ2-7; D gene uncertain. There are 11 residues in the CDR3. The V and J ends lost 3 bases and 4 bases respectively, with 4 bases between them. Germline CDR1 and CDR2: SNHLY and FYNNEI. CDR3 sequence (DNA): TGTGCCAGCAGTGACAGGTACGAGCAGTACTTC. As protein: CASSDRYEQYF. Drawing the rest from reference TRBV2 and TRBJ2-7, the complete variable domain is EPEVTQTPSHQVTQMGQEVILRCVPISNHLYFYWYRQILGQKVEFLVSFYNNEISEKSEIFDDQFSVERPDGSNFTLKIRSTKLEDSAMYFCASSDRYEQYFGPGTRLTVT.

In its sample, this clone was seen a few times. This rearrangement joins TRBV19 to TRBJ2-7; D is possibly TRBD1 (7 bases). Germline V gene data show CDR1 as LNHDA and CDR2 as SQIVND (reference sequence). The V end lost 7 bases, the J end lost 3 bases, and 22 bases lay between the germline ends. The CDR3 runs 16 residues. In nucleotides, the CDR3 is TGTGCCAGTAAGCCGCGCGGGACAGACGCATTCTACGAGCAGTACTTC. Its protein product is CASKPRGTDAFYEQYF.

The chain is built from TRBV7-9 and TRBJ2-5; 13 nucleotides agree with TRBD2. Trimming at V came to 5 bases and at J to 4 bases, leaving 7 bases not matched to a gene. Looked up from germline, CDR1 is SEHNR and CDR2 is FQNEAQ (reference sequence). The CDR3 is 16 residues long. For the CDR3, the DNA is TGTGCCAGCAGCCCCTGGACTAGCGGGGGCGCAGAGACCCAGTACTTC. Amino acids: CASSPWTSGGAETQYF.

In nucleotides, the CDR3 is TGTGCCAGCAGCCGGCCCGGGGCCAACGTCCTGACTTTC. As protein: CASSRPGANVLTF. The V call is TRBV14, the J call TRBJ2-6; no clear D gene. CDR3 length: 13 amino acids. V gave up 4 bases and J gave up 4 bases, with 5 bases separating them. Germline loops: CDR1 SGHDN, CDR2 FVKESK. Drawing the rest from reference TRBV14 and TRBJ2-6, the complete variable domain is EAGVTQFPSHSVIEKGQTVTLRCDPISGHDNLYWYRRVMGKEIKFLLHFVKESKQDESGMPNNRFLAERTGGTYSTLKVQPAELEDSGVYFCASSRPGANVLTFGAGSRLTVL.

This clone was detected only once. CDR3 residues: CASSSRASDRETQYF. The CDR3 DNA sequence: TGTGCCAGCAGCTCGCGGGCCTCGGACCGGGAGACCCAGTACTTC. V usage is TRBV5-4 and J usage is TRBJ2-5, with D perhaps TRBD2 (5 bases). CDR1 is SGHNT, CDR2 YYREEE, per germline (reference sequence). V was cut by 3 bases and J by 5 bases, with 17 bases left in between. The length of the CDR3 is 15 residues.

This chain uses TRBV19 with TRBJ1-2; 9 bases map to TRBD1. J lost 5 bases, V lost 10 bases, and 11 bases had no gene match. Germline-derived CDR1 and CDR2 are LNHDA and SQIVND (reference sequence). The CDR3 sequence is 14 residues long. In nucleotides, the CDR3 is TGTGCCACCTCAAAAATCGGGACAGGGTATGGCTACACCTTC. This sequence encodes CATSKIGTGYGYTF. Full variable domain (remainder filled in from reference TRBV19 and TRBJ1-2): DGGITQSPKYLFRKEGQNVTLSCEQNLNHDAMYWYRQDPGQGLRLIYYSQIVNDFQKGDIAEGYSVSREKKESFPLTVTSAQKNPTAFYLCATSKIGTGYGYTFGSGTRLTVV.

The CDR3 protein is CASSESLGAGETQYF. The CDR3 DNA reads as TGCGCCAGCAGTGAGTCATTGGGGGCTGGAGAGACCCAGTACTTC. The chain is built from TRBV10-1 and TRBJ2-5, with a possible D match to TRBD1 (6 bases). Per germline, CDR1 WNHNN and CDR2 SYGVQD (reference sequence). The V end was cut by 0 bases, the J end by 4 bases, with 12 bases between. The length of the CDR3 is 15 residues.

V usage is TRBV25-1 and J usage is TRBJ1-1; D remains unclear. Trimming shortened V by 1 base and J by 2 bases, and 8 bases separated the two germline ends. From germline, CDR1 is MGHDK and CDR2 SYGVNS. The CDR3 spans 14 residues. In nucleotides, the CDR3 is TGTGCCAGCAGTGAATCCCCACAAAACACTGAAGCTTTCTTT. Its translation: CASSESPQNTEAFF. Complete variable domain (other parts from reference TRBV25-1 and TRBJ1-1): EADIYQTPRYLVIGTGKKITLECSQTMGHDKMYWYQQDPGMELHLIHYSYGVNSTEKGDLSSESTVSRIRTEHFPLTLESARPSHTSQYLCASSESPQNTEAFFGQGTRLTVV.

The sample holds a few counts of this clone. The chain joins TRBV18 to TRBJ2-5, with D perhaps matching TRBD1 (5 bases). Deletions cut 5 bases from V and 4 bases from J, with 14 bases between. This CDR3 has 14 amino acids. Germline V gene lookup returns CDR1 KGHSH and CDR2 LQKENI. The CDR3 region has the DNA TGTGCCAGCTCAGCGACAGTGGTTGGAGAGACCCAGTACTTC. Protein product: CASSATVVGETQYF. Full variable domain (rest looked up from reference TRBV18 and TRBJ2-5): NAGVMQNPRHLVRRRGQEARLRCSPMKGHSHVYWYRQLPEEGLKFMVYLQKENIIDESGMPKERFSAEFPKEGPSILRIQQVVRGDSAAYFCASSATVVGETQYFGPGTRLLVL.

The CDR3 protein is CASSYGGAYNSPLHF. The DNA for the CDR3 is TGTGCCAGTAGTTACGGGGGCGCCTATAATTCACCCCTCCACTTT. This sequence joins TRBV19 and TRBJ1-6, with a weak D call TRBD1 (6 bases). The CDR3 is 15 amino acids. Between the trimmed V and J ends, which lost 5 bases and 2 bases, there was a span of 10 bases. Germline V gives CDR1 LNHDA, CDR2 SQIVND (reference sequence).

V gene TRBV9 combines with J gene TRBJ1-4; TRBD1 matches 9 bases. This CDR3 comprises 17 residues. J lost 2 bases, V lost 10 bases, and 15 bases had no gene match. Per the germline V gene, CDR1 is SGDLS and CDR2 is YYNGEE. The CDR3 protein is CADFRDRARETNEKLFF. CDR3 coding DNA: TGTGCCGACTTCCGGGACAGGGCGAGGGAGACTAATGAAAAACTGTTTTTT.

This clone was seen a few times. V and J are TRBV6-5 and TRBJ1-2; 10 nucleotides line up with TRBD1. V was clipped by 2 bases and J by 4 bases; unmatched bases: 7. CDR3 length equals 16 residues. Per the germline V gene, CDR1 is MNHEY and CDR2 is SVGAGI. CDR3 residues: CASSYGPGQGTYGYTF. DNA for the CDR3: TGTGCCAGCAGTTACGGCCCGGGACAGGGGACCTATGGCTACACCTTC.

Only a few counts were recorded for this clone. This chain connects TRBV7-2 to TRBJ2-5; 7 bases are a match to TRBD2. The CDR3 length is 14 residues. The ends lost 6 bases at V and 4 bases at J; junction bases unmatched: 8. Germline CDR1 SGHTA, CDR2 FQGNSA. CDR3 residues: CASRYAGRGETQYF. In DNA, the CDR3 is TGTGCCAGCAGATATGCGGGGAGGGGAGAGACCCAGTACTTC. Looking up the rest from reference TRBV7-2 and TRBJ2-5 gives the full variable domain: GAGVSQSPSNKVTEKGKDVELRCDPISGHTALYWYRQSLGQGLEFLIYFQGNSAPDKSGLPSDRFSAERTGGSVSTLTIQRTQQEDSAVYLCASRYAGRGETQYFGPGTRLLVL.